This T cell receptor beta chain was identified in a study of T cells in localized non-small cell lung cancer. Study findings and constraints: Since sequencing was restricted to only one region of the tumor, intratumor heterogeneity remains a possibility. Overall survival was longer when the density of T cells in the blood was higher. Adjacent lung had a median about 55 of the 100 largest tumor clones.

V gave up 5 bases and J gave up 0 bases, with 8 bases separating them. The CDR3 is 14 amino acids. In germline, CDR1 is SEHNR, CDR2 FQNEAQ (reference sequence). As concerns this clone: Its antigen is still unknown.

Assay: immunoSEQ multiplex PCR; the TCRdb copy retains only in-frame clones and omits some. The sample records about 13,000 clones, approximately 80% being singletons. The sequence derives from a male donor older than 55 with stage I squamous cell lung carcinoma. The chain joins TRBV7-9 to TRBJ2-1; D perhaps matches TRBD2 (6 bases). The specimen was peripheral blood, collected before any cancer treatment. Here the CDR3 reads CASSPGGSYNEQFF. As DNA, the CDR3 is TGTGCCAGCAGCCCCGGGGGCTCCTACAATGAGCAGTTCTTC.